A single TCR beta chain is shown here with its context. The data derive from a study of OX40 agonist ivuxolimab in advanced cancers. Across the whole study: Patients received ivuxolimab, an agonistic anti-OX40 (CD134) antibody. Males comprised around four fifths of the group, whose mean age was approximately 60 years (range about 20 to 79).

Libraries were prepared by immunoSEQ multiplex PCR; TCRdb keeps only in-frame clonotypes and omits some of them. The repertoire includes about 68,000 clones, approximately 80% of them detected once, and more than 1.4% sits in the top ten. The ends lost 8 bases at V and 2 bases at J; junction bases unmatched: 4. Germline V CDR1 and CDR2: SGHRS, YFSETQ. The CDR3 runs to 14 residues. People who had autoimmune disease history or systemic immunosuppression were excluded. The V call is TRBV5-1, the J call TRBJ2-2, with TRBD1 identical over 9 bases. This TCR was sampled from an adult with an advanced solid tumor such as melanoma, head and neck, liver or kidney cancer. This specimen was CD4+ or CD8+ T cells sorted from blood, taken in a trial of the OX40 agonist ivuxolimab. The chain's CDR3 is CASRTGGNTGELFF. CDR3 DNA: TGCGCCAGTCGAACAGGGGGCAACACCGGGGAGCTGTTTTTT. The whole variable domain, remainder taken from reference TRBV5-1 and TRBJ2-2, is KAGVTQTPRYLIKTRGQQVTLSCSPISGHRSVSWYQQTPGQGLQFLFEYFSETQRNKGNFPGRFSGRQFSNSRSEMNVSTLELGDSALYLCASRTGGNTGELFFGEGSRLTVL.